The rows below give T cell receptor beta chains drawn from one sample of a study of shared clonotypes between healthy human individuals. TCRdb keeps only in-frame clones here, not all; method: immunoSEQ multiplex PCR. There are about 980,000 clones in the sample; around 80% occur only once, and approximately 1.5% lies in the top ten. Material: memory CD4+ T cells sorted from blood. Receptor source: a man younger than 35 in good health. Both conserved end residues are part of each CDR3. Each record gives: V gene, clone size, J gene, D gene, CDR3 protein, CDR3 DNA. D genes are given only for firm matches. Only part of the rows carry a size: once, few, many, or a class if the clone is expanded.

>TRBV4-1|NA|TRBJ2-7|TRBD2
CASSRREGYEQYF
TGCGCCAGCAGCCGGAGGGAGGGCTACGAGCAGTACTTC
>TRBV5-6|NA|TRBJ1-4|NA
CASSSLPTATNEKLFF
TGTGCCAGCAGCTCCCTACCGACAGCAACTAATGAAAAACTGTTTTTT
>TRBV5-1|NA|TRBJ2-6|NA
CASSSVPGANVLTF
TGCGCCAGCAGCTCGGTGCCTGGGGCCAACGTCCTGACTTTC
>TRBV25-1|NA|TRBJ2-2|TRBD2
CASRPPSGGDTGELFF
TGTGCCAGCAGACCGCCTAGCGGGGGTGACACCGGGGAGCTGTTTTTT
>TRBV10-2|few|TRBJ2-3|TRBD1
CASSLHRGQTDTQYF
TGCGCCAGCAGTCTCCACAGGGGGCAAACAGATACGCAGTATTTT
>TRBV4-1|few|TRBJ2-1|TRBD1
CASRSNRGPSYNEQFF
TGCGCCAGCAGATCCAACAGGGGTCCCTCCTACAATGAGCAGTTCTTC
>TRBV7-2|NA|TRBJ2-2|TRBD2
CASSFLRAGVGGELFF
TGTGCCAGCAGCTTCCTTCGGGCGGGAGTAGGCGGGGAGCTGTTTTTT
>TRBV19|many|TRBJ1-2|NA
CASSIESGGLTKYYGYTF
TGTGCCAGTAGTATTGAATCCGGGGGCCTCACCAAGTACTATGGCTACACCTTC
>TRBV27|NA|TRBJ1-1|NA
CASSLSIPEAFF
TGTGCCAGCAGTTTATCGATTCCTGAAGCTTTCTTT
>TRBV6-4|NA|TRBJ2-1|TRBD1
CASSLDRENEQFF
TGTGCCAGCAGTTTGGACAGGGAGAATGAGCAGTTCTTC
>TRBV5-5|NA|TRBJ2-1|NA
CASSLNNLWSHYGEQFF
TGTGCCAGCAGCCTCAACAACCTTTGGTCACACTATGGCGAGCAGTTCTTC
>TRBV7-2|few|TRBJ2-5|NA
CASSLDRVQETQYF
TGTGCCAGCAGCTTAGACAGGGTTCAAGAGACCCAGTACTTC
>TRBV6-1|once|TRBJ2-7|TRBD1
CASSDWGQRYEQYF
TGTGCCAGCAGTGATTGGGGACAGCGCTACGAGCAGTACTTC
>TRBV5-4|few|TRBJ2-7|NA
CASSPGVGYEQYF
TGTGCCAGCAGCCCAGGGGTCGGCTACGAGCAGTACTTC
>TRBV28|NA|TRBJ2-7|NA
CASSLIQRSYEQYF
TGTGCCAGCAGTTTAATCCAGAGATCCTACGAGCAGTACTTC
>TRBV9|NA|TRBJ2-3|NA
CASSSRLADTQYF
TGTGCCAGCAGCTCCCGCTTAGCGGATACGCAGTATTTT
>TRBV15|NA|TRBJ1-5|NA
CATSLDRAGNQPQHF
TGTGCCACCAGCCTAGACAGAGCGGGCAATCAGCCCCAGCATTTT
>TRBV2|NA|TRBJ2-3|TRBD2
CASTRPRLATDTQYF
TGTGCCAGCACCCGACCGAGACTAGCAACAGATACGCAGTATTTT
>TRBV13|NA|TRBJ2-5|NA
CASSLVGSQETQYF
TGTGCCAGCAGCTTAGTAGGGAGCCAAGAGACCCAGTACTTC
>TRBV18|NA|TRBJ2-2|TRBD2
CASSPTSGGSGELFF
TGTGCCAGCTCACCCACTAGCGGTGGGTCCGGGGAGCTGTTTTTT
>TRBV15|NA|TRBJ1-6|NA
CATSRDSAVYSPLHF
TGTGCCACCAGCAGAGATTCGGCGGTTTATTCACCCCTCCACTTT
>TRBV10-1|NA|TRBJ2-5|NA
CASSPGLQETQYF
TGCGCCAGCAGTCCCGGGTTGCAAGAGACCCAGTACTTC
>TRBV9|NA|TRBJ2-6|TRBD1
CASSPRDREGSGANVLTF
TGTGCCAGCAGCCCTCGGGACAGGGAGGGATCCGGGGCCAACGTCCTGACTTTC
>TRBV4-1|NA|TRBJ2-1|NA
CASSQGGTVNNEQFF
TGCGCCAGCAGCCAAGGCGGGACGGTTAACAATGAGCAGTTCTTC
>TRBV21-1|few|TRBJ2-7|NA
CASGGTGSHEQYF
TGTGCCAGCGGGGGGACAGGTTCCCACGAGCAGTACTTC